Following are 12 T cell receptor beta chains from one sample sequenced in a study of blood T cell repertoires in COVID-19. TCRdb's copy holds only in-frame clones and misses some; the assay was immunoSEQ multiplex PCR. This sample has about 170,000 clones, with about 83% found just once. The sample consisted of peripheral blood. The receptors stem from a woman older than 75 with COVID-19, enrolled during active disease.

This rearrangement joins TRBV11-2 to TRBJ1-2; tentative D call: TRBD1 (5 bases). Trimming cost V 5 bases and J 3 bases, with 10 bases left between them. The CDR3 extends over 13 amino acids. CDR1 and CDR2 (germline): SGHAT, FQNNGV. The CDR3 sequence: CASSAGSHYGYTF. The DNA of the CDR3 is TGTGCCAGCAGCGCAGGGTCTCACTATGGCTACACCTTC. Drawing the rest from reference TRBV11-2 and TRBJ1-2, the complete variable domain is EAGVAQSPRYKIIEKRQSVAFWCNPISGHATLYWYQQILGQGPKLLIQFQNNGVVDDSQLPKDRFSAERLKGVDSTLKIQPAKLEDSAVYLCASSAGSHYGYTFGSGTRLTVV.

This clone was seen more than once but under ten times. The chain combines TRBV19 with TRBJ1-5, with TRBD1 as a possible D gene (5 bases). The CDR3 has 15 residues. Trimming pared 3 bases from V and 10 bases from J, leaving 19 bases between. The germline gives CDR1 LNHDA, CDR2 SQIVND (reference sequence). The CDR3 DNA sequence: TGTGCCAGTAGTATTATAGTACAGGCCAACTTCCCCCAGCATTTT. This translates into CASSIIVQANFPQHF.

This chain links TRBV5-1 with TRBJ1-5; 9 bases line up with TRBD1. Trimming removed 0 bases from V and 6 bases from J; junction bases left unmatched: 4. The germline V gene has CDR1 SGHRS and CDR2 YFSETQ. The CDR3 has 15 residues. CDR3 sequence (DNA): TGCGCCAGCAGCTTGGGGACAGGGGTGACTCAGCCCCAGCATTTT. Residues: CASSLGTGVTQPQHF.

The chain uses TRBV19 and TRBJ1-4, with a possible D match to TRBD1 (5 bases). From germline, CDR1 is LNHDA and CDR2 SQIVND (reference sequence). CDR3 size: 16 residues. V shed 3 bases and J shed 10 bases, with 21 bases lying between them. The CDR3 protein is CASSMSLGAGVGKLFF. The CDR3 DNA is TGTGCCAGTAGTATGTCCTTAGGGGCCGGCGTAGGAAAACTGTTTTTT. The variable domain in full, completed from reference TRBV19 and TRBJ1-4, reads DGGITQSPKYLFRKEGQNVTLSCEQNLNHDAMYWYRQDPGQGLRLIYYSQIVNDFQKGDIAEGYSVSREKKESFPLTVTSAQKNPTAFYLCASSMSLGAGVGKLFFGSGTQLSVL.

CDR3 DNA sequence: TGTGCCAGCAGGTACTCGGGAGCTTATGGCTACACCTTC. It translates to CASRYSGAYGYTF. V usage is TRBV12-3 or TRBV12-4 and J usage is TRBJ1-2; D unclear. Trimming took 6 bases from V and 5 from J, leaving 13 bases between them. This CDR3 spans 13 amino acids.

The chain recombines TRBV5-4 with TRBJ2-7; D is undetermined. CDR3 length: 13 amino acids. V lost 0 bases to trimming and J lost 2 bases, with 6 bases between them. Germline V gene lookup returns CDR1 SGHNT and CDR2 YYREEE (reference sequence). CDR3: CASSLDSTYEQYF. DNA for the CDR3: TGTGCCAGCAGCTTGGACTCGACCTACGAGCAGTACTTC.

The J gene is TRBJ1-6, the V gene TRBV2; 9 bases line up with TRBD1. This CDR3 contains 15 residues. Trimming took 4 bases from V and 7 from J; bases not matched to a gene: 5. Germline CDR1 reads SNHLY; CDR2 reads FYNNEI. The CDR3 here is CASSASGTGNSPLHF. The CDR3 DNA sequence: TGTGCCAGCAGTGCGTCCGGGACAGGGAATTCACCCCTCCACTTT. Full variable domain (remainder filled in from reference TRBV2 and TRBJ1-6): EPEVTQTPSHQVTQMGQEVILRCVPISNHLYFYWYRQILGQKVEFLVSFYNNEISEKSEIFDDQFSVERPDGSNFTLKIRSTKLEDSAMYFCASSASGTGNSPLHFGNGTRLTVT.

In its sample, this clone was seen once. This chain joins TRBV4-2 and TRBJ2-7; D gene ambiguous. The V gene lost 1 base and the J gene lost 0 bases, with 10 bases spanning the gap. The germline CDR1 and CDR2 sequences are LGHNA and YNFKEQ. CDR3 size: 15 residues. DNA of the CDR3: TGTGCCAGCAGCCAAGGTCGAGGCAGCTCCTACGAGCAGTACTTC. Translated: CASSQGRGSSYEQYF.

The chain recombines TRBV10-3 with TRBJ2-1, with 9 bases fitting TRBD2. V lost 5 bases, J lost 5 bases, and 1 base stayed unmatched. Germline lookup yields CDR1 ENHRY and CDR2 SYGVKD. This CDR3 spans 13 amino acids. The CDR3 DNA sequence: TGTGCCATCAGTCCTAGCGGGGACAATGAGCAGTTCTTC. It encodes CAISPSGDNEQFF.

This sequence joins TRBV10-3 and TRBJ1-1; 7 bases are a match to TRBD1. Germline CDR1 ENHRY, CDR2 SYGVKD. The CDR3 is made up of 12 amino acids. Unmatched junction bases numbered 3, after V lost 10 bases and J lost 1 base. The CDR3 protein is CATRTGNTEAFF. Written as DNA, the CDR3 is TGTGCCACCCGGACAGGGAACACTGAAGCTTTCTTT.

The chain has TRBV7-9 and TRBJ2-3, with D possibly TRBD1 on 6 matching bases. This CDR3 has 15 residues. Per the germline V gene, CDR1 is SEHNR and CDR2 is FQNEAQ (reference sequence). V dropped 5 bases and J dropped 1 base, with 13 bases sitting between them. This CDR3 reads CASSKGVGGTDTQYF. As DNA, the CDR3 is TGTGCCAGCAGCAAGGGGGTAGGTGGCACAGATACGCAGTATTTT. Filled out from reference TRBV7-9 and TRBJ2-3, the complete variable domain reads DTGVSQNPRHKITKRGQNVTFRCDPISEHNRLYWYRQTLGQGPEFLTYFQNEAQLEKSRLLSDRFSAERPKGSFSTLEIQRTEQGDSAMYLCASSKGVGGTDTQYFGPGTRLTVL.

The rearrangement joins TRBV11-3 to TRBJ1-1; D call uncertain. There are 13 residues in the CDR3. V lost 2 bases to trimming and J lost 2 bases, with 6 bases between them. In germline, CDR1 is SGHNT, CDR2 YENEEA. In DNA, the CDR3 is TGTGCCAGCAGCTTAAACAGAAACACTGAAGCTTTCTTT. Protein: CASSLNRNTEAFF. The variable domain in full, completed from reference TRBV11-3 and TRBJ1-1, reads EAGVVQSPRYKIIEKKQPVAFWCNPISGHNTLYWYLQNLGQGPELLIRYENEEAVDDSQLPKDRFSAERLKGVDSTLKIQPAELGDSAVYLCASSLNRNTEAFFGQGTRLTVV.